Presented here are 8 T cell receptor beta chains from one specimen sequenced in a study of CD8+ T cells in alopecia areata. Extraction and reverse transcription of RNA yielded cDNA as the sequencing template. Using immunoSEQ multiplex PCR, the repertoire was profiled, and TCRdb retains in-frame clones only, with some absent. The repertoire holds about 180,000 clones, roughly 60% seen once, with 1.7% in the top ten. The sample in question was CD4+ T cells sorted from blood, obtained at week 0. Source of these receptors: a human donor with alopecia areata.

The rearrangement links TRBV29-1 to TRBJ2-7; 9 nucleotides line up with TRBD1. The ends lost 0 bases at V and 2 bases at J; junction bases unmatched: 2. The CDR3 runs to 14 residues. CDR1 SQVTM and CDR2 ANQGSEA come from the germline V gene. CDR3 amino acids: CSVEEGTGPYEQYF. CDR3 bases: TGCAGCGTTGAAGAAGGGACAGGGCCCTACGAGCAGTACTTC.

The gene calls are TRBV14 and TRBJ2-7; D gene unclear. Germline CDR1 SGHDN, CDR2 FVKESK. This CDR3 spans 13 amino acids. The germline V and J ends were trimmed by 5 bases and 5 bases, with 13 bases remaining between them. The CDR3 DNA sequence: TGTGCCAGCAGCGCGATTCGAAGTAACGAGCAGTACTTC. Translating gives CASSAIRSNEQYF.

This clone has only a few counts. This sequence joins TRBV9 and TRBJ1-2; possibly TRBD1 for D (5 bases). Germline CDR1 and CDR2: SGDLS and YYNGEE. V was clipped by 4 bases and J by 6 bases, with 19 bases between them. This CDR3 is 15 amino acids long. The DNA for the CDR3 is TGTGCCAGCAGCTCAAATCTGGGACCGAAAAATGGCTACACCTTC. It specifies CASSSNLGPKNGYTF.

As concerns this clone: Other DNA sequences in the sample encode the same CDR3. V is TRBV14 and J is TRBJ2-5, with D uncertain. The germline gives CDR1 SGHDN, CDR2 FVKESK. CDR3 length: 13 amino acids. With 0 bases removed from V and 5 bases from J, the gap between germline ends came to 7 bases. CDR3 sequence (DNA): TGTGCCAGCAGCCAAGATCTACGGGAGACCCAGTACTTC. Amino acids: CASSQDLRETQYF.

The J gene is TRBJ1-6, the V gene TRBV2, with D hard to call. Germline V gives CDR1 SNHLY, CDR2 FYNNEI. This CDR3 has 13 residues. With 8 bases removed from V and 5 bases from J, the gap between germline ends came to 10 bases. The CDR3 reads CASGLRDNSPLHF. The CDR3 coding sequence is TGTGCCAGCGGCCTCCGGGATAATTCACCCCTCCACTTT.

The chain couples TRBV5-6 to TRBJ2-3, with no clear D. V was pared by 2 bases and J by 3 bases, with 1 base between. The CDR3 runs 11 residues. The V gene's germline CDR1 is SGHDT and CDR2 YYEEEE. The CDR3 nucleotides are TGTGCCAGCAGCTTAACAGATACGCAGTATTTT. It yields the protein CASSLTDTQYF.

This clone was seen once. The chain uses TRBV15 and TRBJ2-3, with 8 bases matching TRBD2. This CDR3 region has 17 residues. Looked up from germline, CDR1 is LNHNV and CDR2 is YYDKDF (reference sequence). Trimming cost V 0 bases and J 1 base; bases outside gene matches: 6. Here the CDR3 DNA reads TGTGCCACCAGCAGAGATTTCGGGGGGGGTGGCACAGATACGCAGTATTTT. This codes for CATSRDFGGGGTDTQYF. Full variable domain (outside the CDR3, taken from reference TRBV15 and TRBJ2-3): DAMVIQNPRYQVTQFGKPVTLSCSQTLNHNVMYWYQQKSSQAPKLLFHYYDKDFNNEADTPDNFQSRRPNTSFCFLDIRSPGLGDTAMYLCATSRDFGGGGTDTQYFGPGTRLTVL.

J is TRBJ1-2 and V is TRBV7-9; the D gene is possibly TRBD1 (6 bases). Trimming shortened V by 6 bases and J by 3 bases, and 14 bases separated the two germline ends. The V gene's germline CDR1 is SEHNR and CDR2 FQNEAQ (reference sequence). This CDR3 contains 14 residues. The CDR3: CASRIGGSDYGYTF. CDR3 nucleotides: TGTGCCAGCAGAATAGGGGGTAGCGACTATGGCTACACCTTC.